This TCR beta chain was observed in a study of cytomegalovirus exposure and HLA in healthy donors. Points from the study as a whole: The investigators catalogued 150 or so TCR beta chains as cytomegalovirus-associated. From TCR beta sequences, most subjects' HLA-A and HLA-B alleles were reportedly predicted accurately. Researchers reported in a later analysis that a missense DCLRE1C variant was tied to TCR beta V- and J-gene trimming. The productive fraction for most TCR beta V segments was about 90% or about 30% in an earlier analysis.

In regard to this clone: Its specificity is unknown.

The study ran its PCR with 60 Vbeta and 13 Jbeta primers. Sequencing used immunoSEQ multiplex PCR; TCRdb keeps in-frame clones, though not all of them. In the table there are about 140,000 clones, nearly 80% of which are singletons. Input material: PBMCs. The TCR originated in a woman aged 40 to 50 in good health and CMV-seronegative.

The chain's CDR3 is CASSLAGGITEAFF. CDR3 nucleotide sequence: TGCGCCAGCAGCTTAGCAGGGGGGATCACTGAAGCTTTCTTT. The rearrangement uses TRBV5-1 and TRBJ1-1; 7 nucleotides match TRBD1. After removal of 2 bases from V and 4 bases from J, the junction contained 5 bases not matched to a gene. CDR3 length equals 14 residues. Germline values: CDR1 SGHRS, CDR2 YFSETQ.